This is a list of T cell receptor beta chains from one sample in a study of blood T cell repertoires in COVID-19. The protocol was immunoSEQ multiplex PCR, while the TCRdb copy is restricted to in-frame clones and leaves out a portion. The sample yields 100,000 or so clones, approximately 86% seen once. Sequencing used peripheral blood. All receptors come from a woman in her forties or fifties with COVID-19, enrolled during active disease. The CDR3 runs from the conserved cysteine through the conserved F or W.

v_call cdr3_aa
TRBV27 CASSFNRGRGTQYF
TRBV5-8 CASSSTGTELFYEQYF
TRBV18 CASSPPGQGAFYGYTF
TRBV6-5 CASTLASLTGELFF
TRBV29-1 CSVGSGQGAEAFF
TRBV11-3 CASSLQDGNEQFF
TRBV28 CASDKVSGTDGNTIYF
TRBV3-1/TRBV3-2 CASSQPSGGPGTDTQYF
TRBV27 CASSPNSKYTGELFF
TRBV5-4 CASSPYLAGGGGTNEQFF
TRBV11-3 CASSWTGGNYGYTF
TRBV6-1 CASSEGTGWSDTQYF
TRBV20-1 CSASAGWDEQYF
TRBV6-5 CAISTGITDTQYF
TRBV5-5 CASSLSTGSRSPLHF
TRBV2 CASSAYLAGGPAGELFF
TRBV6-5 CASSSTGFNQPQHF
TRBV7-2 CASSLWVLAGGDYGYTF
TRBV7-9 CASRTDRGRGSPLHF
TRBV28 CASTDYSNQPQHF
TRBV24-1 CATSDHRVTDTQYF
TRBV3-1/TRBV3-2 CASSTTRDGTQYF
TRBV13 CASSQLRFANSPLHF
TRBV9 CASSSPTNTGELFF
TRBV2 CASTTQGAYNEQFF
TRBV10-3 CAISDARLAGDYEQYF
TRBV6-5 CASSYSLSGGNSPLHF
TRBV5-6 CASSKRLDGYTF
TRBV12-3/TRBV12-4 CASRGTETYEQYF
TRBV6-5 CASSLAGGYEQYF
TRBV3-1/TRBV3-2 CASSTKGGGGRETQYF
TRBV27 CASSFADMNTEAFF
TRBV30 CAWSRDRPRGYTF
TRBV7-2 CASSLSSFFESQETQYF
TRBV3-1/TRBV3-2 CASSPNGQGARTEAFF
TRBV16 CASSQNPGTGGYEQYF
TRBV7-2 CASSFGRANTEAFF
TRBV2 CASSAHRGGTEAFF
TRBV9 CASSVDGGHEQYF
TRBV28 CASSHWTGDSNQPQHF
TRBV7-9 CASSLGQGSTETQYF
TRBV30 CVWSVSADSSNQPQHF
TRBV6-5 CASSSESDLATQYF
TRBV9 CASSGPGTAYGYTF
TRBV9 CASSLAAGVHEQYF
TRBV7-2 CASRPTGVGDGYTF
TRBV4-2 CASSQSIGWEETQYF
TRBV19 CASRPGQGLGNEKLFF
TRBV7-2 CASSFLRTASGNTIYF
TRBV28 CASSGEDRGGTVYGYTF
TRBV6-6 CASTKRQANTGELFF
TRBV7-8 CASSREDRVTDTQYF
TRBV10-1 CASSESKFDSRTRMNTEAFF
TRBV2 CASSEWGAGNTIYF
TRBV14 CASSRTGPTYEQYF